The rows below give T cell receptor beta chains drawn from one sample of a study of blood T cell repertoires in COVID-19. Sequencing was performed with immunoSEQ multiplex PCR; in TCRdb, only in-frame clones are kept and a portion is missing. The sample has around 270,000 clones, roughly 90% seen once; the top ten hold roughly 0.8%. Sequencing was performed on peripheral blood. All receptors derive from a man aged 30 to 39 with acute or convalescent COVID-19. Both conserved end residues are trimmed from each CDR3.

CDR3 protein | V gene
ASSWRQAEETQY | TRBV5-1
ASSPGGTEAF | TRBV7-9
ASSLYGTGSYNEQF | TRBV28
ASTPGGSTDTQY | TRBV7-9
ASNGTGMKTQY | TRBV9
ASRTGTGVLSTEAF | TRBV2
ASSLQALKEQF | TRBV7-2
AWSVGGTLATEAF | TRBV30
ASSTGLAGGIYNEQF | TRBV19
ASIQGLRLF | TRBV28
ASSNIPGRGSY | TRBV5-8
AWSDVLAGGVAKNIQY | TRBV30
ASSPPGQIFSYNEQF | TRBV27
ASSSLTGISAF | TRBV7-6
ASSLVGGGADNSPLH | TRBV5-5
ASTTRATGWVGQDRATEAF | TRBV28
ASSRQGEVYGYT | TRBV3-1/TRBV3-2
ASSLGTGGRAGVGYEQY | TRBV28
ASSQERQGGMYEQY | TRBV4-1
ASSSTGSGNTEAF | TRBV19
ASSQGHGDNEQF | TRBV4-2
ASSRPTSGSYYEQY | TRBV28
ASSPPFYNEQF | TRBV28
ASSYNRDYEQY | TRBV6-6
ASSPRGGNYGYT | TRBV27
ASSLAYSGSETQY | TRBV11-1
ASSFSGYEQY | TRBV11-1
ASSPAGAGLEKLF | TRBV5-1
ASSVVGLAGVDTQY | TRBV9
ASSQISGRAEVQY | TRBV18
ASSPRTGMQPQH | TRBV6-5
ATGATYTGELF | TRBV24-1
ASSLTGDRSGNTIY | TRBV5-1
ASSFGQYTDTQY | TRBV6-6
ASSPGQVNTDTQY | TRBV11-2
ASSRDRRSGYT | TRBV6-5
ASSPIALNEKLF | TRBV18
ASSLGRTGNQETQY | TRBV5-5
ASSPAVAASSYNSPLH | TRBV7-8
ASSLAVAGLGRSYEQY | TRBV5-1
ASRRTPGARVYEQY | TRBV2
ASSLRQEGPAF | TRBV5-1
ASGTSGYQETQY | TRBV11-2
ASSLARGGNEQY | TRBV5-1
ASSLSGGEQY | TRBV27